This T cell receptor (beta chain) derives from a study of response to subunit inactivated influenza vaccine. A note on this clonotype: Its matching antigen is unknown.

The trim removed 10 bases at V and 5 bases at J, leaving 6 bases unmatched. The CDR3 has 13 amino acids. Overall study findings and caveats: That few new T cells are recruited by each seasonal influenza vaccination was the authors' suggestion.

TCRdb passed the RT-PCR reads through MiXCR, listing each CDR3 protein once. The data hold over 750,000 distinct CDR3 sequences, with 21% observed a single time. The sequence was collected from a man aged 50-60 years who received an inactivated influenza vaccine. The chain recombines TRBV12-3 or TRBV12-4 with TRBJ2-1; 9 bases align to TRBD1. This specimen was PBMCs from blood, taken about 5 days after vaccination. CDR3 nucleotide sequence: TGTGCCACAGGACAGGGGAACGACAATGAGCAGTTCTTC. This encodes CATGQGNDNEQFF.